The 17 T cell receptor beta chains reported below all come from one sample, sequenced in a study of blood T cell repertoires in COVID-19 (TCRdb year 2020). Library generation was performed with the immunoSEQ multiplex PCR assay. In its TCRdb copy, this immuneACCESS table keeps in-frame sequences only and misses some clones. Where compared with another copy, unresolved V genes explain less than half of these, and the others have no known cause. Within this sample are some 500,000 clones, with more than 75% of them counted one time only. The ten most abundant clones make up 1.8% of the sample. Sequencing used PBMCs or T cells enriched from blood (not recorded which). The receptors stem from a middle-aged woman who had recovered from COVID-19.

V is TRBV30 and J is TRBJ1-3; TRBD1 might be the D (6 bases). The germline V gene has CDR1 GTSNPN and CDR2 SVGIG (reference sequence). The V end was cut by 0 bases, the J end by 2 bases, with 11 bases between. CDR3 length equals 15 residues. The CDR3 nucleotides read TGTGCCTGGAGTGTACTCGGGGGGCCTGGAAACACCATATATTTT. This translates into CAWSVLGGPGNTIYF.

Note on this clone: Distinct nucleotide sequences in the sample also encode this CDR3. The CDR3 reads CASSGQGYEQYF. The CDR3 bases are TGCGCCAGCAGCGGACAGGGCTACGAGCAGTACTTC. This sequence joins TRBV5-1 and TRBJ2-7; 8 nucleotides line up with TRBD1. The V gene's germline CDR1 is SGHRS and CDR2 YFSETQ. The CDR3 is 12 residues long. V gave up 4 bases and J gave up 3 bases; unmatched junction bases: 0.

The chain recombines TRBV5-1 with TRBJ2-5; 8 nucleotides align to TRBD2. The CDR3 sequence is 16 residues long. CDR1 and CDR2 (germline): SGHRS, YFSETQ. V was clipped by 1 base and J by 1 base; unmatched bases: 6. CDR3: CASSLMQRGPQETQYF. In DNA, the CDR3 is TGCGCCAGCAGCTTGATGCAGCGGGGGCCCCAAGAGACCCAGTACTTC.

CDR3 residues: CASSLVGDREGVGYTF. CDR3 nucleotide sequence: TGTGCCAGCAGCTTAGTGGGGGACAGGGAAGGTGTTGGCTACACCTTC. The chain employs TRBV7-8 and TRBJ1-2; 9 positions match TRBD1. Germline V gene sequence: CDR1 SGHVS, CDR2 FQNEAQ. This CDR3 is built from 16 residues. J lost 7 bases, V lost 1 base, and 10 bases had no gene match.

CDR3 sequence reads: CASSDPDTLEQSEAFF. The CDR3 DNA sequence: TGTGCCAGCAGCGATCCGGACACTTTAGAACAGAGTGAAGCTTTCTTT. The rearrangement links TRBV4-2 to TRBJ1-1; possibly TRBD1 for D (5 bases). This CDR3 comprises 16 residues. The germline V gene encodes CDR1 LGHNA and CDR2 YNFKEQ. V lost 5 bases, J lost 7 bases, and 23 bases lay in between.

The chain links TRBV4-2 to TRBJ2-1; D is perhaps TRBD2 (6 bases). The CDR3 loop spans 16 amino acids. V lost 0 bases to trimming and J lost 4 bases, with 13 bases between them. Germline V gene sequence: CDR1 LGHNA, CDR2 YNFKEQ. The CDR3 is CASSQEMGLKYNEQFF. In nucleotides, the CDR3 is TGTGCCAGCAGCCAAGAAATGGGACTCAAATACAATGAGCAGTTCTTC.

The V gene is TRBV6-1, the J gene TRBJ2-7, with 7 nucleotides matching TRBD1. CDR1 and CDR2 (germline): MNHNS, SASEGT. Trimming at V came to 4 bases and at J to 2 bases, leaving 20 bases not matched to a gene. The CDR3 runs to 19 residues. CDR3 nucleotides: TGTGCCAGCAGTGGGTGGGGGAATCCGACAGGGATCCCCACCTACGAGCAGTACTTC. Its protein product is CASSGWGNPTGIPTYEQYF.

The chain has TRBV7-2 and TRBJ1-5; TRBD1 matches 9 bases. This CDR3 has 15 amino acids. V trimming: 1 base; J trimming: 2 bases; junction bases outside the gene matches: 0. The germline gives CDR1 SGHTA, CDR2 FQGNSA. The CDR3 nucleotides are TGTGCCAGCAGCTTAGGGGACAGGGGCAATCAGCCCCAGCATTTT. Translating gives CASSLGDRGNQPQHF.

This chain links TRBV18 with TRBJ2-7; TRBD1 aligns across 10 bases. Germline-derived CDR1 and CDR2 are KGHSH and LQKENI. V was pared by 4 bases and J by 3 bases, with 12 bases of the junction left unmatched. CDR3 size: 17 residues. CDR3 amino acids: CASSQNPSGTGDYEQYF. The CDR3 DNA is TGTGCCAGCTCACAAAACCCCTCCGGGACAGGGGACTACGAGCAGTACTTC.

The V call is TRBV10-3, the J call TRBJ1-5; D unresolved. This CDR3 spans 13 amino acids. Germline values: CDR1 ENHRY, CDR2 SYGVKD. CDR3 sequence reads: CAIHDNENQPQHF. CDR3 nucleotide sequence: TGTGCGATACACGACAACGAGAATCAGCCCCAGCATTTT.

The chain combines TRBV4-1 with TRBJ2-1; TRBD2 is a possible D gene (6 bases). V gave up 0 bases and J gave up 7 bases, with 16 bases separating them. This CDR3 region has 16 residues. The germline V gene encodes CDR1 MGHRA and CDR2 YSYEKL. The DNA of the CDR3 is TGCGCCAGCAGCCAAGATCAAGGGAGGTTGTGGAATGAGCAGTTCTTC. Protein: CASSQDQGRLWNEQFF.

The V gene is TRBV7-9, the J gene TRBJ2-3; D is unresolved. Trimming took 5 bases from V and 0 from J, leaving 6 bases between them. The CDR3 has 13 residues. CDR1 and CDR2 from the germline V gene are SEHNR and FQNEAQ (reference sequence). In nucleotides, the CDR3 is TGTGCCAGCAGCGCCACTAGCACAGATACGCAGTATTTT. This sequence encodes CASSATSTDTQYF.

This sequence joins TRBV4-2 and TRBJ1-2; D not certain. The CDR3 runs 16 residues. Germline V gene data show CDR1 as LGHNA and CDR2 as YNFKEQ. V lost 0 bases and J 4 bases, leaving 15 bases between the germline ends. The CDR3 here is CASSQDRQATPYGYTF. The DNA for the CDR3 is TGTGCCAGCAGCCAAGACCGGCAGGCGACCCCCTATGGCTACACCTTC.

The V and J genes are TRBV11-1 and TRBJ2-7; D unresolved. This CDR3 region has 14 residues. The germline V gene has CDR1 SGHAT and CDR2 FQDESV (reference sequence). V was shortened by 10 bases and J by 2 bases, with 18 bases between the two germline ends. This chain's CDR3 is CATAQTLVAYEQYF. The CDR3 coding sequence is TGTGCCACCGCGCAAACCCTGGTGGCCTACGAGCAGTACTTC.

The chain uses TRBV4-3 and TRBJ2-6, with TRBD1 matching over 9 bases. Losses at the gene ends were 1 base for V and 2 bases for J; bases not matched to a gene: 3. CDR3 length: 17 amino acids. Germline CDR1 reads LGHNA; CDR2 reads YSLEER. The chain's CDR3 is CASSQVDRGTGANVLTF. CDR3 nucleotides: TGCGCCAGCAGCCAAGTAGACAGGGGGACTGGGGCCAACGTCCTGACTTTC.

V gene TRBV12-3 or TRBV12-4 combines with J gene TRBJ2-5; D gene uncertain. CDR3 size: 13 residues. The germline V and J ends were trimmed by 7 bases and 4 bases, with 13 bases remaining between them. The CDR3 sequence: CASTFLVGETQYF. CDR3 coding DNA: TGTGCCAGCACATTTCTGGTCGGAGAGACCCAGTACTTC.

This chain uses TRBV30 with TRBJ1-1; D is perhaps TRBD1 (6 bases). Germline V gene sequence: CDR1 GTSNPN, CDR2 SVGIG (reference sequence). The CDR3 extends over 12 amino acids. V dropped 2 bases and J dropped 3 bases, with 7 bases sitting between them. The CDR3 nucleotides are TGTGCCTGGAGTCACAGGGACACTGAAGCTTTCTTT. Protein sequence: CAWSHRDTEAFF.